These T cell receptor beta chains were read from a single sample in a study of cytomegalovirus exposure and HLA in healthy donors. Clones were sequenced by immunoSEQ multiplex PCR, and TCRdb holds only the in-frame ones, with some missing. The table has more than 110,000 clones, about 10% seen once; the top ten hold 1.5% to 2%. Source material: PBMCs. Receptors were obtained from a man in his fifties or sixties in good health and CMV-seronegative. Both conserved end residues are part of each CDR3. D genes are given only for firm matches. Some rows mark clone size as missing; the rest say once, few, many or name a class of expanded clone.

TRBJ1-4,few,TRBV4-1,NA,CASREAVNEKLFF,TGCGCCAGCAGGGAGGCAGTTAATGAAAAACTGTTTTTT
TRBJ2-5,few,TRBV7-9,TRBD1,CASSLIQGEETQYF,TGTGCCAGCAGCTTAATACAGGGGGAAGAGACCCAGTACTTC
TRBJ2-6,few,TRBV30,TRBD2,CARIGGAGNSGANVLTF,TGTGCCCGGATCGGGGGGGCTGGGAACTCTGGGGCCAACGTCCTGACTTTC
TRBJ1-4,few,TRBV27,TRBD1,CASSSGQDNEKLFF,TGTGCCAGCAGTTCGGGACAGGATAATGAAAAACTGTTTTTT
TRBJ2-1,NA,TRBV18,NA,CASSPYDRTRFGNEQFF,TGTGCCAGCTCACCCTACGACAGGACTCGGTTTGGCAATGAGCAGTTCTTC
TRBJ2-1,NA,TRBV4-2,TRBD1,CASSQAWGQALYNEQFF,TGTGCCAGCAGCCAGGCCTGGGGACAGGCTTTATACAATGAGCAGTTCTTC
TRBJ2-2,few,TRBV2,NA,CASSEIRQGKGELFF,TGTGCCAGCAGTGAAATAAGGCAGGGGAAGGGGGAGCTGTTTTTT
TRBJ1-3,once,TRBV27,NA,CASRPILSGNTIYF,TGTGCCAGCCGTCCAATCCTATCGGGGAACACCATATATTTT
TRBJ1-1,few,TRBV30,NA,CAWTGLNTEAFF,TGTGCCTGGACAGGGTTGAACACTGAAGCTTTCTTT
TRBJ1-4,few,TRBV6-1,TRBD1,CASSEVGTGPNEKLFF,TGTGCCAGCAGTGAGGTTGGGACAGGCCCTAATGAAAAACTGTTTTTT
TRBJ2-7,NA,TRBV19,NA,CASSIDLHRPPYEQYF,TGTGCCAGTAGTATAGACTTACACAGACCTCCGTATGAGCAGTACTTC
TRBJ1-4,NA,TRBV6-5,NA,CASSPSGGDYEKLFF,TGTGCCAGCAGTCCCTCGGGGGGGGATTATGAAAAACTGTTTTTT
TRBJ1-4,NA,TRBV6-6,NA,CASSTRGATNEKLFF,TGTGCCAGCAGCACCCGAGGTGCAACTAATGAAAAACTGTTTTTT
TRBJ2-2,NA,TRBV2,TRBD1,CASSRDRGYTGELFF,TGTGCCAGCAGCCGGGACAGGGGATACACCGGGGAGCTGTTTTTT
TRBJ1-1,few,TRBV11-3,TRBD1,CASRGQGGTEAFF,TGTGCCAGCAGGGGACAGGGGGGGACTGAAGCTTTCTTT
TRBJ2-7,few,TRBV11-3,NA,CASSLREWDEQYF,TGTGCCAGCAGCTTGCGGGAATGGGACGAGCAGTACTTC
TRBJ1-2,few,TRBV7-8,NA,CASSFRQRYGYTF,TGTGCCAGCAGCTTCCGGCAGCGCTATGGCTACACCTTC
TRBJ2-7,few,TRBV5-1,NA,CASSFTVIASSGEQYF,TGCGCCAGCAGCTTTACAGTCATCGCTAGCTCGGGCGAGCAGTACTTC
TRBJ2-7,NA,TRBV7-6,TRBD2,CASSLFTSGITYEQYF,TGTGCCAGCAGCTTATTCACTAGCGGGATTACCTACGAGCAGTACTTC
TRBJ2-1,NA,TRBV5-8,TRBD2,CASSSSGSEQFF,TGTGCCAGCAGCTCCAGCGGGAGTGAGCAGTTCTTC
TRBJ1-3,NA,TRBV6-5,NA,CASSYSRRDTIYF,TGTGCCAGCAGTTACTCCCGCAGGGACACCATATATTTT
TRBJ1-3,NA,TRBV2,NA,CASSPDSFSGNTIYF,TGTGCCAGCAGCCCCGACAGCTTCTCTGGAAACACCATATATTTT
TRBJ2-7,NA,TRBV30,NA,CAWSVGVSSEQYF,TGTGCCTGGAGTGTAGGGGTTTCGTCCGAGCAGTACTTC
TRBJ2-7,few,TRBV19,TRBD2,CASSIGLADPEHF,TGTGCCAGTAGTATCGGACTAGCGGACCCTGAGCACTTC
TRBJ1-4,few,TRBV7-8,NA,CASSPDGVATNEKLFF,TGTGCCAGCAGCCCCGACGGGGTCGCCACTAATGAAAAACTGTTTTTT
TRBJ1-1,NA,TRBV6-5,NA,CASSYSSGMNTEAFF,TGTGCCAGCAGTTACTCCTCAGGGATGAACACTGAAGCTTTCTTT
TRBJ2-7,NA,TRBV30,TRBD1,CAWRPWDRGSYEQYF,TGTGCCTGGAGGCCCTGGGACAGGGGCTCCTACGAGCAGTACTTC
TRBJ2-1,NA,TRBV28,NA,CASSLRDEQFF,TGTGCCAGCAGTTTACGGGATGAGCAGTTCTTC
TRBJ2-5,NA,TRBV7-2,TRBD2,CASSLGLAGGQETQYF,TGTGCCAGCAGTCTCGGACTAGCGGGGGGCCAAGAGACCCAGTACTTC
TRBJ2-1,few,TRBV5-4,TRBD2,CASSPTGRGNEQFF,TGTGCCAGCAGCCCAACGGGGAGGGGAAATGAGCAGTTCTTC
TRBJ1-2,NA,TRBV19,TRBD1,CASRIQGSPYGYTF,TGTGCCAGTAGGATACAGGGGTCCCCCTATGGCTACACCTTC
TRBJ2-7,few,TRBV11-2,NA,CASSLDPGNSYEQYF,TGTGCCAGCAGCTTAGATCCGGGAAACTCCTACGAGCAGTACTTC
TRBJ1-4,few,TRBV28,TRBD1,CASLRTGSLEKLFF,TGTGCCAGCCTAAGGACAGGGAGTCTAGAAAAACTGTTTTTT
TRBJ1-2,few,TRBV7-8,NA,CASSSLGLVSNYGYTF,TGTGCCAGCAGCTCCTTGGGCCTCGTTAGTAACTATGGCTACACCTTC
TRBJ1-1,few,TRBV19,NA,CASSNSGGEAFF,TGTGCCAGTTCCAACTCCGGAGGTGAAGCTTTCTTT
TRBJ1-2,few,TRBV27,NA,CASSAGYGYTF,TGTGCCAGCAGTGCGGGCTATGGCTACACCTTC